A selection of T cell receptor beta chains follows, all from one sample in a study of radiation and T cells in renal cell carcinoma. Assay used: immunoSEQ multiplex PCR; TCRdb lists only in-frame clones, some missing. This sample carries approximately 120,000 clones, 81% of them seen once, and the ten largest clones take roughly 6%. Here the sequenced sample was blood, taken from a patient whose treatment included radiotherapy and nephrectomy. Source of these receptors: a man aged 50 or older with renal cell carcinoma. Each CDR3 is given with its conserved first and last residue. A D gene is named only where the DNA matches it firmly. Clone size appears in some rows only: once, few, many, or a class for an expanded clone.

j_call d_call clone_size v_call cdr3_aa cdr3_nt
TRBJ2-1 NA NA TRBV4-1 CASSRSGEGSYNEQFF TGCGCCAGCAGCCGGTCGGGAGAGGGGTCCTACAATGAGCAGTTCTTC
TRBJ2-7 NA NA TRBV6-1 CASSEPSYEQYF TGTGCCAGCAGTGAGCCCTCCTACGAGCAGTACTTC
TRBJ1-1 NA NA TRBV30 CAWSAGWGNTEAFF TGTGCCTGGAGTGCAGGGTGGGGGAACACTGAAGCTTTCTTT
TRBJ2-3 NA NA TRBV10-3 CAISAVSDTQYF TGTGCCATCAGCGCCGTTTCAGATACGCAGTATTTT
TRBJ2-5 TRBD1 NA TRBV4-1 CASSQGQGASRTQYF TGCGCCAGCAGCCAGGGACAGGGGGCGAGCAGGACCCAGTACTTC
TRBJ1-3 NA NA TRBV12-5 CASGSPRGGNSGNTIYF TGTGCTAGTGGTTCACCCCGGGGAGGGAACTCTGGAAACACCATATATTTT
TRBJ2-4 TRBD1 NA TRBV4-1 CASSRGQGKNIQYF TGCGCCAGCAGCCGGGGACAGGGCAAAAACATTCAGTACTTC
TRBJ2-1 NA NA TRBV18 CASSLLAVSSYNEQFF TGTGCCAGCTCACTTTTAGCGGTAAGCTCCTACAATGAGCAGTTCTTC
TRBJ1-3 NA NA TRBV27 CASSVEAGSTIYF TGTGCCAGCAGTGTCGAGGCCGGGAGCACCATATATTTT
TRBJ1-4 TRBD1 NA TRBV6-6 CASSSWGGTENEKLFF TGTGCCAGCAGTTCTTGGGGCGGGACAGAGAATGAAAAACTGTTTTTT
TRBJ2-5 TRBD1 NA TRBV5-4 CASSLQGEETQYF TGTGCCAGCAGCTTGCAGGGGGAAGAGACCCAGTACTTC
TRBJ2-7 TRBD2 NA TRBV7-8 CASRTLAWRESGEQYF TGTGCCAGCAGAACCCTCGCTTGGCGGGAGTCTGGCGAGCAGTACTTC
TRBJ1-5 TRBD1 NA TRBV28 CASSLGQQSQPQHF TGTGCCAGCAGTTTGGGACAGCAAAGCCAGCCCCAGCATTTT
TRBJ1-2 TRBD1 NA TRBV5-4 CASSLRTGFLDGYTF TGTGCCAGCAGCTTGAGGACAGGGTTCTTAGATGGCTACACCTTC
TRBJ1-2 NA NA TRBV5-1 CASSLLEPNYGYTF TGCGCCAGCAGCTTGCTTGAGCCAAACTATGGCTACACCTTC
TRBJ2-7 TRBD2 once TRBV11-2 CASSSPGLPSSYEQYF TGTGCCAGCAGCAGTCCGGGACTACCATCTTCCTACGAGCAGTACTTC
TRBJ2-1 NA NA TRBV5-1 CASSLESSYNEQFF TGCGCCAGCAGCTTAGAGAGTTCCTACAATGAGCAGTTCTTC
TRBJ2-2 NA NA TRBV30 CASATDTNTGELFF TGTGCCTCTGCCACGGACACGAACACCGGGGAGCTGTTTTTT
TRBJ2-7 TRBD1 NA TRBV6-5 CASSYSTSGGIYEQYF TGTGCCAGCAGTTACTCGACGTCAGGGGGCATCTACGAGCAGTACTTC
TRBJ2-2 NA NA TRBV6-5 CASSYLGSANTGELFF TGTGCCAGCAGTTATCTAGGATCCGCGAACACCGGGGAGCTGTTTTTT
TRBJ1-1 NA NA TRBV28 CASIPGPNTEAFF TGTGCCAGCATCCCCGGGCCGAACACTGAAGCTTTCTTT
TRBJ2-5 TRBD1 NA TRBV6-1 CASRNRGPEETQYF TGTGCCAGCAGGAACAGGGGGCCAGAAGAGACCCAGTACTTC
TRBJ1-1 NA NA TRBV2 CASTGEKNTEAFF TGTGCCAGCACAGGGGAAAAGAACACTGAAGCTTTCTTT
TRBJ2-5 TRBD1 NA TRBV9 CASSPQPTGALETQYF TGTGCCAGCAGCCCCCAACCCACAGGGGCGTTAGAGACCCAGTACTTC
TRBJ2-4 NA few TRBV4-3 CASSQEGSQRDF TGCGCCAGCAGCCAAGAGGGGTCACAACGGGACTTC
TRBJ1-1 TRBD1 NA TRBV7-9 CASTLTGTYEAFF TGTGCCAGCACCTTGACAGGGACCTATGAAGCTTTCTTT
TRBJ2-1 TRBD2 NA TRBV19 CASSGGKHYNEQFF TGTGCCAGTAGCGGGGGGAAACACTACAATGAGCAGTTCTTC
TRBJ1-2 NA NA TRBV2 CASSGWVGFRTF TGTGCCAGCAGTGGATGGGTAGGGTTCCGCACCTTC
TRBJ2-1 TRBD1 NA TRBV27 CASSYRTGAYNEQFF TGTGCCAGCAGTTATCGGACAGGGGCGTACAATGAGCAGTTCTTC
TRBJ1-2 TRBD1 NA TRBV27 CASGRTGVYGYTF TGTGCCAGCGGACGAACAGGGGTCTATGGCTACACCTTC
TRBJ2-2 NA once TRBV6-1 CASRIGELFF TGTGCCAGTAGAATTGGGGAGCTGTTTTTT